The rows below give T cell receptor beta chains drawn from one sample of a study of T cell responses to AZD1222 COVID-19 vaccine. Profiling relied on immunoSEQ multiplex PCR, and the TCRdb table lists in-frame clones only, not all of them. The repertoire includes 25,000 to 40,000 clones, around nine tenths of them detected once, and approximately 15% sits in the top ten. The input for sequencing was peripheral blood, taken 28 days after the second AZD1222 dose. These TCRs come from an adult who received the AZD1222 COVID-19 vaccine. The CDR3 runs from the conserved cysteine through the conserved F or W. Fields, in order: V gene, J gene, clone size, D gene, CDR3 protein, CDR3 DNA. D genes are given only for firm matches. Some rows mark clone size as missing; the rest say once, few, many or name a class of expanded clone.

V: TRBV6-2/TRBV6-3
J: TRBJ1-2
size: NA
D: NA
CDR3: CASSYPDLRGGYTF
DNA: TGTGCCAGCAGTTACCCCGACTTGAGGGGTGGCTACACCTTC

V: TRBV7-2
J: TRBJ2-2
size: NA
D: TRBD2
CDR3: CASSLVGSGASAGELFF
DNA: TGTGCCAGCAGCTTAGTTGGTAGCGGGGCTTCCGCCGGGGAGCTGTTTTTT

V: TRBV28
J: TRBJ2-7
size: NA
D: NA
CDR3: CASRETGFSYEQYF
DNA: TGTGCCAGCAGAGAAACAGGGTTCTCATACGAGCAGTACTTC

V: TRBV10-3
J: TRBJ1-2
size: NA
D: NA
CDR3: CAISGGFYGYTF
DNA: TGTGCCATCAGTGGCGGATTTTATGGCTACACCTTC

V: TRBV6-5
J: TRBJ1-2
size: NA
D: NA
CDR3: CASNRRRASPGGYTF
DNA: TGTGCCAGCAATCGAAGAAGGGCCAGCCCGGGGGGCTACACCTTC

V: TRBV10-3
J: TRBJ2-7
size: NA
D: TRBD2
CDR3: CAISEGLAATYEQYF
DNA: TGTGCCATCAGTGAGGGACTAGCGGCCACCTACGAGCAGTACTTC

V: TRBV28
J: TRBJ2-3
size: NA
D: TRBD2
CDR3: CASSLSGGDTQYF
DNA: TGTGCCAGCAGTTTATCGGGGGGAGATACGCAGTATTTT

V: TRBV3-1/TRBV3-2
J: TRBJ1-2
size: NA
D: NA
CDR3: CASSHLTTGAYGYTF
DNA: TGTGCCAGCAGCCACCTGACGACAGGCGCTTATGGCTACACCTTC

V: TRBV27
J: TRBJ1-2
size: NA
D: NA
CDR3: CASTTGQDGYTF
DNA: TGTGCCAGCACCACCGGCCAAGACGGCTACACCTTC

V: TRBV28
J: TRBJ1-3
size: few
D: NA
CDR3: CASRIISGNTIYF
DNA: TGTGCCAGCAGAATTATCTCTGGAAACACCATATATTTT

V: TRBV18
J: TRBJ2-7
size: NA
D: NA
CDR3: CASSPAGDAYEQYF
DNA: TGTGCCAGCTCACCAGCAGGGGATGCCTACGAGCAGTACTTC

V: TRBV5-4
J: TRBJ2-7
size: NA
D: TRBD1
CDR3: CASSDRGRDYEQYF
DNA: TGTGCCAGCAGCGACAGGGGGCGAGACTACGAGCAGTACTTC

V: TRBV6-5
J: TRBJ2-2
size: NA
D: TRBD1
CDR3: CASRIQGAVTGELFF
DNA: TGTGCCAGCAGGATTCAGGGGGCGGTCACCGGGGAGCTGTTTTTT

V: TRBV7-3
J: TRBJ2-5
size: NA
D: NA
CDR3: CASSLRTGATETQYF
DNA: TGTGCCAGCAGCTTAAGAACGGGGGCAACCGAGACCCAGTACTTC

V: TRBV18
J: TRBJ1-1
size: few
D: NA
CDR3: CASSPQKNTEAFF
DNA: TGTGCCAGCTCACCACAGAAGAACACTGAAGCTTTCTTT

V: TRBV6-2/TRBV6-3
J: TRBJ1-2
size: NA
D: TRBD1
CDR3: CASSRTGDYGYTF
DNA: TGTGCCAGCAGTCGGACAGGGGACTATGGCTACACCTTC

V: TRBV6-1
J: TRBJ2-3
size: NA
D: NA
CDR3: CASSEARYPADTQYF
DNA: TGTGCCAGCAGTGAAGCGAGGTACCCGGCAGATACGCAGTATTTT

V: TRBV19
J: TRBJ2-3
size: NA
D: NA
CDR3: CASSPWGAGRTDTQYF
DNA: TGTGCCAGTTCCCCATGGGGTGCGGGGCGCACAGATACGCAGTATTTT

V: TRBV6-1
J: TRBJ1-6
size: NA
D: NA
CDR3: CASSPGDSPLHF
DNA: TGTGCCAGCAGTCCGGGGGATTCACCCCTCCACTTT

V: TRBV12-3/TRBV12-4
J: TRBJ2-7
size: NA
D: NA
CDR3: CASSKSNGYEQYF
DNA: TGTGCCAGCAGTAAAAGTAATGGCTACGAGCAGTACTTC

V: TRBV4-1
J: TRBJ2-3
size: NA
D: NA
CDR3: CASSQDGAASTDTQYF
DNA: TGCGCCAGCAGCCAAGATGGTGCTGCTAGCACAGATACGCAGTATTTT

V: TRBV19
J: TRBJ2-5
size: NA
D: NA
CDR3: CASSIGGGGALETQYF
DNA: TGTGCCAGTAGTATAGGAGGAGGGGGGGCCTTGGAGACCCAGTACTTC

V: TRBV12-5
J: TRBJ2-1
size: NA
D: TRBD2
CDR3: CASGLVIYGTSGTYNEQFF
DNA: TGTGCTAGTGGTTTGGTAATATATGGGACTAGCGGAACCTACAATGAGCAGTTCTTC

V: TRBV3-1/TRBV3-2
J: TRBJ2-7
size: NA
D: NA
CDR3: CASSQASGLGEQYF
DNA: TGTGCCAGCAGCCAAGCGTCGGGGCTCGGGGAGCAGTACTTC

V: TRBV19
J: TRBJ2-1
size: NA
D: TRBD2
CDR3: CASSPGTSGGVGEQFF
DNA: TGTGCCAGTAGTCCCGGGACTAGCGGGGGGGTTGGTGAGCAGTTCTTC

V: TRBV5-4
J: TRBJ2-7
size: NA
D: TRBD2
CDR3: CASSFSGASYEQYF
DNA: TGTGCCAGCAGCTTTAGCGGGGCCTCCTACGAGCAGTACTTC

V: TRBV5-1
J: TRBJ2-3
size: NA
D: NA
CDR3: CASSFTMRGPGTDTQYF
DNA: TGCGCCAGCAGCTTCACTATGCGGGGGCCGGGCACAGATACGCAGTATTTT

V: TRBV19
J: TRBJ1-2
size: NA
D: TRBD1
CDR3: CASSINRGRNYGYTF
DNA: TGTGCCAGTAGTATTAACAGGGGACGAAACTATGGCTACACCTTC

V: TRBV6-5
J: TRBJ2-7
size: NA
D: NA
CDR3: CASTASANEQYF
DNA: TGTGCCAGCACGGCTAGCGCGAACGAGCAGTACTTC

V: TRBV28
J: TRBJ1-6
size: NA
D: NA
CDR3: CASSFPGQNNSPLHF
DNA: TGTGCCAGCAGTTTCCCAGGACAGAATAATTCACCCCTCCACTTT

V: TRBV28
J: TRBJ1-3
size: NA
D: NA
CDR3: CASSPPEGNGNTIYF
DNA: TGTGCCAGCAGTCCCCCGGAGGGAAATGGAAACACCATATATTTT

V: TRBV6-4
J: TRBJ2-6
size: NA
D: NA
CDR3: CASSDSYSGANVLTF
DNA: TGTGCCAGCAGTGACTCGTATTCCGGGGCCAACGTCCTGACTTTC

V: TRBV6-2/TRBV6-3
J: TRBJ1-5
size: NA
D: NA
CDR3: CASSYSGWTASNQPQHF
DNA: TGTGCCAGCAGTTACTCGGGATGGACAGCGAGCAATCAGCCCCAGCATTTT

V: TRBV9
J: TRBJ2-2
size: NA
D: TRBD1
CDR3: CASSSTTGANTGELFF
DNA: TGTGCCAGCAGCTCTACGACAGGGGCGAACACCGGGGAGCTGTTTTTT

V: TRBV2
J: TRBJ2-1
size: once
D: TRBD2
CDR3: CASSRTSGGRDQFF
DNA: TGTGCCAGCAGTCGGACTAGCGGGGGCAGGGATCAGTTCTTC

V: TRBV5-4
J: TRBJ2-1
size: NA
D: TRBD2
CDR3: CASSLLAGGDNEQFF
DNA: TGTGCCAGCAGCTTGCTAGCGGGGGGAGACAATGAGCAGTTCTTC

V: TRBV7-2
J: TRBJ2-1
size: NA
D: NA
CDR3: CASSPNTNNEQFF
DNA: TGTGCCAGCAGCCCCAACACCAACAATGAGCAGTTCTTC

V: TRBV3-1/TRBV3-2
J: TRBJ2-3
size: NA
D: TRBD1
CDR3: CASEGAADTQYF
DNA: TGTGCCAGCGAGGGGGCGGCTGATACGCAGTATTTT

V: TRBV19
J: TRBJ2-7
size: NA
D: TRBD1
CDR3: CASSSSGTGSYEQYF
DNA: TGTGCCAGTAGTAGTTCGGGGACAGGATCCTACGAGCAGTACTTC

V: TRBV3-1/TRBV3-2
J: TRBJ2-7
size: NA
D: TRBD1
CDR3: CASSRRPGTGDEQYF
DNA: TGTGCCAGCAGCCGGAGACCCGGGACAGGGGACGAGCAGTACTTC

V: TRBV4-3
J: TRBJ2-7
size: NA
D: NA
CDR3: CASSQDGGFQQYF
DNA: TGCGCCAGCAGCCAAGATGGTGGCTTCCAGCAGTACTTC

V: TRBV29-1
J: TRBJ1-1
size: NA
D: NA
CDR3: CSVELTAGAFF
DNA: TGCAGCGTTGAGCTAACTGCGGGAGCTTTCTTT

V: TRBV19
J: TRBJ2-1
size: NA
D: NA
CDR3: CASSIIGRAANEQFF
DNA: TGTGCCAGTAGTATCATCGGGCGGGCGGCTAATGAGCAGTTCTTC

V: TRBV11-2
J: TRBJ1-2
size: NA
D: TRBD1
CDR3: CASSLDRDRGGYTF
DNA: TGTGCCAGCAGCTTAGATAGGGACAGGGGCGGCTACACCTTC

V: TRBV9
J: TRBJ2-5
size: NA
D: TRBD2
CDR3: CASSSERGLETQYF
DNA: TGTGCCAGCAGCTCTGAGCGGGGGCTAGAGACCCAGTACTTC

V: TRBV7-3
J: TRBJ2-2
size: NA
D: TRBD1
CDR3: CASSSWTGSTGELFF
DNA: TGTGCCAGCAGCTCATGGACAGGGAGCACCGGGGAGCTGTTTTTT

V: TRBV4-3
J: TRBJ2-7
size: NA
D: TRBD1
CDR3: CASRPGGQALPEQYF
DNA: TGCGCCAGCCGCCCCGGCGGACAGGCCCTCCCGGAGCAGTACTTC

V: TRBV28
J: TRBJ2-7
size: few
D: NA
CDR3: CASGTPLGQYF
DNA: TGTGCCAGCGGGACACCCCTCGGGCAGTACTTC

V: TRBV6-1
J: TRBJ2-1
size: NA
D: TRBD2
CDR3: CASSGAGGPENEQFF
DNA: TGTGCCAGCAGTGGAGCGGGGGGACCCGAGAATGAGCAGTTCTTC

V: TRBV4-3
J: TRBJ1-2
size: NA
D: TRBD1
CDR3: CASSQRQGVRYTF
DNA: TGCGCCAGCAGCCAGAGACAGGGGGTTCGCTACACCTTC

V: TRBV6-2/TRBV6-3
J: TRBJ2-7
size: NA
D: NA
CDR3: CASSKQGFPYEQYF
DNA: TGTGCCAGCAGTAAACAGGGTTTTCCCTACGAGCAGTACTTC

V: TRBV7-8
J: TRBJ1-2
size: NA
D: NA
CDR3: CASSLAMRAGGYTF
DNA: TGTGCCAGCAGCTTAGCGATGAGGGCGGGTGGCTACACCTTC

V: TRBV19
J: TRBJ2-7
size: once
D: NA
CDR3: CASSRRREFYEQYF
DNA: TGTGCCAGTAGTAGGAGAAGGGAATTCTACGAGCAGTACTTC

V: TRBV7-8
J: TRBJ2-7
size: NA
D: NA
CDR3: CASSLATGSYEQYF
DNA: TGTGCCAGCAGCTTAGCCACAGGGTCCTACGAGCAGTACTTC

V: TRBV7-6
J: TRBJ1-5
size: NA
D: NA
CDR3: CASSRSDTSNQPQHF
DNA: TGTGCCAGCAGCCGGTCGGACACTAGCAATCAGCCCCAGCATTTT

V: TRBV20-1
J: TRBJ2-7
size: NA
D: TRBD2
CDR3: CSASTGGSYEQYF
DNA: TGCAGTGCTAGTACCGGGGGGAGTTACGAGCAGTACTTC

V: TRBV12-3/TRBV12-4
J: TRBJ1-1
size: NA
D: NA
CDR3: CASSGQSLTEAFF
DNA: TGTGCCAGCAGTGGACAGTCTTTGACTGAAGCTTTCTTT

V: TRBV19
J: TRBJ2-7
size: NA
D: NA
CDR3: CASSIGLRRSYEQYF
DNA: TGTGCCAGTAGTATAGGCCTCCGACGATCCTACGAGCAGTACTTC

V: TRBV11-3
J: TRBJ1-5
size: NA
D: NA
CDR3: CASSLDRDLGPQHF
DNA: TGTGCCAGCAGCTTAGACAGGGACCTAGGGCCCCAGCATTTT

V: TRBV25-1
J: TRBJ1-2
size: NA
D: NA
CDR3: CASSFRVGYTF
DNA: TGTGCCAGCAGTTTTAGGGTTGGCTACACCTTC